This T cell receptor delta chain was recorded in a study of human gamma delta and Vdelta1 T cells. As concerns this clone: Its antigen is currently unknown. Because the CDR3's place on the DNA is in doubt, the DNA is left out and the CDR3 is given as listed by TCRdb.

TCRdb reanalyzed the PCR reads using CATT. Counted here are 5,000 to 6,500 delta-chain clones, less than 45% occurring once; the ten biggest clones make up roughly 8.6%. Germline-derived CDR1 and CDR2 are NSMFDY and ISSIKDK. The CDR3 adds up to 21 amino acids, both ends counted. This sequence originates from a human donor in good health. The chain uses TRAV29/DV5 and TRDJ1; the D segment call TRDD3 is taken from the table without a DNA check. The specimen sequenced was Vdelta1 gamma-delta T cells from blood grown in culture (DOT cells). The CDR3 here is CSVLLCSNQLRDWGYTDKLIF.